Given below is one T cell receptor beta chain in context. The data belong to a study of shared clonotypes between healthy human individuals. The CDR3 length is 14 residues. In germline, CDR1 is SNHLY, CDR2 FYNNEI. V was trimmed by 4 bases and J by 0 bases, leaving 9 bases between them. Measured with immunoSEQ multiplex PCR; TCRdb has only the in-frame clones, and not every one. The sample contains under 750,000 clones, approximately 72% of which appear only once. This chain joins TRBV2 and TRBJ2-5; D is possibly TRBD2 (6 bases). Sequencing was performed on memory CD4+ T cells sorted from blood. Subset indicated: CD45RA-negative fraction. The receptor was derived from a young woman in good health. The CDR3 DNA follows: TGTGCCAGCAGTGTAGCGGCTTACCAAGAGACCCAGTACTTC. Its translation: CASSVAAYQETQYF.